The TCR beta chain under discussion was sequenced for a study of T cell clones after liver transplantation. Across the whole study: A pre-transplant mixed lymphocyte reaction with TCRbeta sequencing defined graft-donor-reactive clones followed in post-transplant blood. Subjects received no induction therapy and standard immunosuppression until randomization at 12-24 months post-transplant.

V was trimmed by 0 bases and J by 9 bases, leaving 7 bases between them. CDR1 is SGHRS, CDR2 YFSETQ, per germline. This CDR3 is 13 amino acids long. Findings of the study overall: Low donor cell numbers restricted donor-reactive repertoire measurement in a couple of subjects.

TCRdb's table, derived via immunoSEQ multiplex PCR, lists solely in-frame clones and lacks some. The sample has some 9,500 clones, approximately 68% seen once. Concerning this clone itself: Antigen: not known.

The specimen was CD8+ T cells from blood, collected at the approximately 16-month timepoint. This receptor was obtained from a human patient who received a liver transplant. Part of the T cells may come from the graft donor. The V and J genes are TRBV5-1 and TRBJ1-6; D gene uncertain. The CDR3 sequence: CASSLEGGSPLHF. CDR3 DNA: TGCGCCAGCAGCTTGGAGGGCGGTTCACCCCTCCACTTT.